Listed here is a single T cell receptor beta chain. Its antigen is undetermined. TCRdb's copy holds only in-frame clones and misses some; the assay was immunoSEQ multiplex PCR. The data show about 52,000 clones, with over 80% seen just once and around 11% held by the top ten. This sample was taken from a study of OX40 agonist ivuxolimab in advanced cancers. The wider study: Those treated in dose escalation had hepatocellular carcinoma, melanoma, renal cell cancer or head and neck cancer.

The CDR3 spans 15 residues. Trimming cost V 4 bases and J 0 bases, with 10 bases left between them. Findings and limits, study-wide: In general, CD8+ T cells held more expanded clones than CD4+ did, on average.

V gene TRBV23-1 combines with J gene TRBJ1-5, with D possibly TRBD1 on 5 matching bases. TRBV23-1 is flagged as an ORF with uncertain function. This TCR was recovered from an adult with an advanced solid tumor such as melanoma, head and neck, liver or kidney cancer. Specimen: CD4+ or CD8+ T cells sorted from blood, collected in a trial of the OX40 agonist ivuxolimab. The CDR3 coding sequence is TGCGCCAGCAGTCTAGAGGGGAATAGCAATCAGCCCCAGCATTTT. Amino acids: CASSLEGNSNQPQHF.